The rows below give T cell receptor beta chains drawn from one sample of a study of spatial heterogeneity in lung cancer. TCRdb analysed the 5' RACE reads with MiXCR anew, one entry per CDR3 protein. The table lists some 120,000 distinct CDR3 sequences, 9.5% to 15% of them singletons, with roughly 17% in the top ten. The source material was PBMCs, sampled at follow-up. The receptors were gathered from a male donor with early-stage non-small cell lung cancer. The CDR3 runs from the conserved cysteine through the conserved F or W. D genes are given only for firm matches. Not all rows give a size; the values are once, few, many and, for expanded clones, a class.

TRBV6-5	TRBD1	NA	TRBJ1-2	CASSPQGADYTF	TGTGCCAGCAGTCCCCAGGGGGCCGACTACACCTTC
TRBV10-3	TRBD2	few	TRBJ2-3	CAISEGTSGYTDTQYF	TGTGCCATCAGTGAGGGGACTAGCGGCTACACAGATACGCAGTATTTT
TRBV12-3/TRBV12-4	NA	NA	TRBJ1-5	CASSVSPNQPQHF	TGTGCCAGCAGTGTCTCTCCCAATCAGCCCCAGCATTTT
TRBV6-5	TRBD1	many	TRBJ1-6	CASSFLRGRGSPLHF	TGTGCCAGCAGTTTCCTCAGGGGGCGAGGTTCACCCCTCCACTTT
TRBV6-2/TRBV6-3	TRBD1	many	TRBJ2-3	CASRYRGPDTQYF	TGTGCCAGCAGATACAGGGGGCCCGATACGCAGTATTTT
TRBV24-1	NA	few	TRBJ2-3	CATSDLHRADGTDTQYF	TGTGCCACCAGTGATTTGCACAGGGCCGATGGCACAGATACGCAGTATTTT
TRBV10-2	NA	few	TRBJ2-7	CASGGLEQYF	TGCGCCAGCGGGGGCCTCGAGCAGTACTTC
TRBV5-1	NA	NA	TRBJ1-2	CASSLETTTNYGYTF	TGCGCCAGCAGCTTGGAAACGACCACTAACTATGGCTACACCTTC
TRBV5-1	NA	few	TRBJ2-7	CASSLAPGGTYEQYF	TGCGCCAGCAGCTTGGCTCCCGGGGGCACCTACGAGCAGTACTTC
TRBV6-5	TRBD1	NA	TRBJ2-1	CASSRSGQYYNEQFF	TGTGCCAGCAGCCGCTCGGGACAGTACTACAATGAGCAGTTCTTC
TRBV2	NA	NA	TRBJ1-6	CASSEGRTALAF	TGTGCCAGCAGTGAAGGACGGACAGCTCTCGCCTTT
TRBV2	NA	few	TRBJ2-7	CASSERVFSYEQYF	TGTGCCAGCAGTGAGAGGGTCTTCTCCTACGAGCAGTACTTC
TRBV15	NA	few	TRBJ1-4	CATSRDPGEKLFF	TGTGCCACCAGCAGAGATCCGGGAGAAAAACTGTTTTTT
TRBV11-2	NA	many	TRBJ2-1	CASSPAGAVVWEQFF	TGTGCCAGCAGCCCTGCGGGGGCGGTCGTGTGGGAGCAGTTCTTC
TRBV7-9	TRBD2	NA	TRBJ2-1	CASNSPNAGDNEQFF	TGTGCCAGCAACTCGCCCAACGCGGGGGACAATGAGCAGTTCTTC
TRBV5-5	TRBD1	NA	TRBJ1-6	CASSAADRAFNSPLHF	TGTGCCAGCAGCGCCGCCGACAGGGCCTTCAATTCACCCCTCCACTTT
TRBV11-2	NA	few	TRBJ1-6	CASSVRLGADSPLHF	TGTGCCAGCAGCGTACGTTTGGGGGCTGATTCACCCCTCCACTTT
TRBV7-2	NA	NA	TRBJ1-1	CASSAGYIEAFF	TGTGCCAGCAGCGCAGGGTATATTGAAGCTTTCTTT
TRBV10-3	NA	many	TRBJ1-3	CAITPGKFSGNTIYF	TGTGCCATCACTCCAGGGAAGTTCTCTGGAAACACCATATATTTT
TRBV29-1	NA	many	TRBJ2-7	CSVEDLEAPREQYF	TGCAGCGTTGAAGATCTGGAGGCCCCCCGGGAGCAGTACTTC
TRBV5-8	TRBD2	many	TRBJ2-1	CASSWLQRDYNEQFF	TGTGCCAGCAGCTGGCTTCAGCGGGACTACAATGAGCAGTTCTTC
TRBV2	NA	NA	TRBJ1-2	CASSPSFTTGYGYTF	TGTGCCAGCAGTCCCAGCTTTACGACAGGCTATGGCTACACCTTC
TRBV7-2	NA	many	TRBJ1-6	CASSLRNSDSPLHF	TGTGCCAGCAGCTTACGGAATTCGGATTCACCCCTCCACTTT
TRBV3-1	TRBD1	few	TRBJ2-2	CASSQGQGDTGELFF	TGTGCCAGCAGCCAAGGACAGGGGGACACCGGGGAGCTGTTTTTT
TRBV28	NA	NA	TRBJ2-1	CASHPGVPGDEQFF	TGTGCCAGCCATCCTGGAGTCCCGGGTGATGAGCAGTTCTTC
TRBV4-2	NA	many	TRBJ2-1	CASSQDMLGGYNEQFF	TGTGCCAGCAGCCAAGATATGCTGGGGGGCTACAATGAGCAGTTCTTC
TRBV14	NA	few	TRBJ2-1	CASSQSFDEQFF	TGTGCCAGCAGCCAAAGTTTCGATGAGCAGTTCTTC
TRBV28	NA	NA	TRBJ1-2	CASSSQGRRYGYTF	TGTGCCAGCAGTTCCCAGGGCAGGAGATATGGCTACACCTTC
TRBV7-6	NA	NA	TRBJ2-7	CASSSERPPYEQYF	TGTGCCAGCAGCTCAGAAAGACCGCCCTACGAGCAGTACTTC
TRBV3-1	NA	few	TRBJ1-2	CASSLSMSGLSLYGYTF	TGTGCCAGCAGCCTATCAATGTCAGGGCTCTCGCTTTATGGCTACACCTTC
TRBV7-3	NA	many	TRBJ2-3	CASSLVGPGRTDTQYF	TGTGCCAGCAGCTTAGTTGGGCCAGGGAGAACAGATACGCAGTATTTT